This is a list of T cell receptor beta chains from one sample in a study of T cell changes during pregnancy in multiple sclerosis. Only in-frame clones appear in the TCRdb table, and some are missing; sequencing was by immunoSEQ multiplex PCR. The top ten clones hold around 0.38% of a sample with 45,000 to 60,000 clones, around 94% of them seen once. This specimen consisted of CD4+ T cells from peripheral blood mononuclear cells, obtained before pregnancy. The receptors originated from a female donor with multiple sclerosis, enrolled in a pregnancy study. CDR3s include the opening cysteine and the closing phenylalanine or tryptophan. D genes are given only for firm matches. Clone size is given for some rows only: seen once, a few or many times, or a class if the clone is expanded.

clone_size	v_call	j_call	d_call	cdr3_length	cdr3_nt	cdr3_aa
NA	TRBV6-5	TRBJ2-5	NA	16	TGTGCCAGCAGTTACCCCCGGGCTGCGGGCTATTGGACCCAGTACTTC	CASSYPRAAGYWTQYF
NA	TRBV7-8	TRBJ2-5	TRBD2	14	TGTGCCAGCAGCTCAACTGAGACTAGCGGGAGGGAGTACTTC	CASSSTETSGREYF
NA	TRBV9	TRBJ1-5	NA	15	TGTGCCAGCAGCAGGACAGATTATAGCAATCAGCCCCAGCATTTT	CASSRTDYSNQPQHF
NA	TRBV6-1	TRBJ1-5	NA	14	TGTGCCAGCATGGCGGGGCTGAGCCTTGGGACCCAGCATTTT	CASMAGLSLGTQHF
NA	TRBV6-7	TRBJ2-3	NA	15	TGTGCCAGCAGCCAGGAGGCCCAGGGGCCAGATACGCAGTATTTT	CASSQEAQGPDTQYF
NA	TRBV9	TRBJ1-3	NA	15	TGTGCCAGCAGCGTCGGTAAGAATTCTGGAAACACCATATATTTT	CASSVGKNSGNTIYF
once	TRBV6-1	TRBJ1-1	NA	14	TGTGCCAGCAGTTCAGGGTCGAGCCGCACTGAAGCTTTCTTT	CASSSGSSRTEAFF
NA	TRBV11-3	TRBJ2-7	NA	15	TGTGCCAGCAGCTCGGGACTTGCGCGGGGCTACGAGCAGTACTTC	CASSSGLARGYEQYF
NA	TRBV7-2	TRBJ2-3	NA	15	TGTGCCAGCAGCCCCGGTGGACTCAGCACAGATACGCAGTATTTT	CASSPGGLSTDTQYF
NA	TRBV7-9	TRBJ2-5	TRBD2	14	TGTGCCAGCAGCATCTCTAGCGGCCAAGAGACCCAGTACTTC	CASSISSGQETQYF
NA	TRBV25-1	TRBJ1-2	NA	12	TGTGCCAGCAGCCCCTCCAACTATGGCTACACCTTC	CASSPSNYGYTF
few	TRBV4-1	TRBJ1-5	TRBD1	16	TGCGCCAGCAGCCAGGTCACAGGGGGAGGGAATCAGCCCCAGCATTTT	CASSQVTGGGNQPQHF
few	TRBV7-9	TRBJ1-3	NA	15	TGTGCCAGCAGGTCAGCCGGGTACTCTGGAAACACCATATATTTT	CASRSAGYSGNTIYF
NA	TRBV30	TRBJ2-5	NA	11	TGTGCCTGGACAGATGGGCTTACCCAGTACTTC	CAWTDGLTQYF
NA	TRBV5-1	TRBJ2-5	NA	14	TGCGCCAGCAGCCGCGGAGGGGTGGAAGAGACCCAGTACTTC	CASSRGGVEETQYF
NA	TRBV6-1	TRBJ1-5	TRBD1	17	TGTGCCAGCAGTGGAACCGGGACAGGGTATAGCAATCAGCCCCAGCATTTT	CASSGTGTGYSNQPQHF
NA	TRBV19	TRBJ2-2	NA	15	TGTGCCAGTAGTATCTTCATAGCGGTCACCGGGGAGCTGTTTTTT	CASSIFIAVTGELFF
NA	TRBV7-9	TRBJ2-7	NA	13	TGTGCCAGCAGCTTAACACCCCCCTACGAGCAGTACTTC	CASSLTPPYEQYF
NA	TRBV27	TRBJ2-7	NA	13	TGTGCCAGCAGTTTGGGACTCCGTAAGGAGCAGTACTTC	CASSLGLRKEQYF
NA	TRBV5-1	TRBJ2-1	TRBD2	14	TGCGCCAGCAGCTCAGGACTAGCGGGCAATGAGCAGTTCTTC	CASSSGLAGNEQFF
NA	TRBV6-5	TRBJ1-1	TRBD1	14	TGTGCCAGCAGTTACTCTACAGGGGGGACTGAAGCTTTCTTT	CASSYSTGGTEAFF
NA	TRBV7-2	TRBJ2-3	NA	13	TGTGCCAGCAGCTTAGGTTGGGGCGATACGCAGTATTTT	CASSLGWGDTQYF
NA	TRBV29-1	TRBJ2-2	NA	15	TGCAGCGTCGCTCACGGGAATGTTGGGGCCGGGGAGCTGTTTTTT	CSVAHGNVGAGELFF
NA	TRBV18	TRBJ2-3	TRBD2	16	TGTGCCAGCTCACGACTAGCGGGAGGTAGCACAGATACGCAGTATTTT	CASSRLAGGSTDTQYF
NA	TRBV7-2	TRBJ2-7	NA	14	TGTGCCAGCAGCTTAGCGGGAGGCGCCTACGAGCAGTACTTC	CASSLAGGAYEQYF
NA	TRBV19	TRBJ1-5	NA	13	TGTGCCAGTAGTATATCGGGTAATCAGCCCCAGCATTTT	CASSISGNQPQHF
NA	TRBV11-1	TRBJ2-7	TRBD2	17	TGTGCCAGCAGCTCCCCCCGGGGAAGCGGGGGAACCTACGAGCAGTACTTC	CASSSPRGSGGTYEQYF
NA	TRBV27	TRBJ2-7	TRBD1	14	TGTGCCAGCAGTATAACAGGGGGCGCGTACGAGCAGTACTTC	CASSITGGAYEQYF
NA	TRBV5-4	TRBJ2-3	TRBD2	19	TGTGCCAGCAGCCTGCGGGGAGGTGGGCGGGGGGTAGGGGGAGATACGCAGTATTTT	CASSLRGGGRGVGGDTQYF
NA	TRBV15	TRBJ2-7	TRBD2	14	TGTGCCACCAGCAGAGATCGACTAGCGCTTGAGCAGTACTTC	CATSRDRLALEQYF
NA	TRBV30	TRBJ1-1	NA	13	TGTGCCCGCCTCAGGGCCCCGAACACTGAAGCTTTCTTT	CARLRAPNTEAFF
once	TRBV30	TRBJ1-5	TRBD1	16	TGTGCCTGGAGGGAGGCCGGGACAGGGGTCCGTCAGCCCCAGCATTTT	CAWREAGTGVRQPQHF
NA	TRBV27	TRBJ2-5	NA	14	TGTGCCAGCGCAGACTATTCGGACGGAGAGACCCAGTACTTC	CASADYSDGETQYF
NA	TRBV9	TRBJ2-3	TRBD2	16	TGTGCCAGCAGCCTATACTTAGCGGGAGGGACAGATACGCAGTATTTT	CASSLYLAGGTDTQYF
NA	TRBV27	TRBJ2-7	NA	14	TGTGCCAGCGCCCGGTCCAGGGGCCACTACGAGCAGTACTTC	CASARSRGHYEQYF
NA	TRBV27	TRBJ1-1	TRBD1	13	TGTGCCAGCAGTTGGACAGGGGACACTGAAGCTTTCTTT	CASSWTGDTEAFF
NA	TRBV4-3	TRBJ1-1	NA	14	TGCGCCAGCAGCCATAGGGGAACGGACACTGAAGCTTTCTTT	CASSHRGTDTEAFF